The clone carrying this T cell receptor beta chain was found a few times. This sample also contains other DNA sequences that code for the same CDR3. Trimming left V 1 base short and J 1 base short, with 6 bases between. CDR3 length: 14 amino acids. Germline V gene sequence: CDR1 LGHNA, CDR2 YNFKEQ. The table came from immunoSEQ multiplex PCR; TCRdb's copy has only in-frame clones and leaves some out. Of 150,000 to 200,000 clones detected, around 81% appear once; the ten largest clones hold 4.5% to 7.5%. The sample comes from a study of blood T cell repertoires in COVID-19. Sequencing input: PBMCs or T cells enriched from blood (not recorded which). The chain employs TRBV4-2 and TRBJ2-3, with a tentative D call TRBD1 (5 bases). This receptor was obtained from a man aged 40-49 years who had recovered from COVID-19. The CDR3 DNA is TGTGCCAGCAGCCAAGTAGGGGGCACAGATACGCAGTATTTT. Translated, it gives CASSQVGGTDTQYF.